These 13 T cell receptor beta chains were all obtained from the same sample, sequenced in a study of T cells in Graves' hyperthyroidism and ophthalmopathy. Amplified TCR beta CDR3 regions came from RNA transcripts. TCR CDR3 regions were first amplified by RT-PCR with HTBI primers. TCRdb analysed the multiplex PCR reads with MiXCR anew, one entry per CDR3 protein. This sample has approximately 210,000 distinct CDR3 sequences, with about a sixth found just once. The sample comprised blood. These receptors originate from a man aged 50 or older with Graves' hyperthyroidism.

In its sample, this clonotype was seen many times. The V and J genes are TRBV2 and TRBJ2-6; TRBD2 aligns across 12 bases. The CDR3 totals 17 residues. J lost 2 bases, V lost 2 bases, and 1 base had no gene match. Per the germline V gene, CDR1 is SNHLY and CDR2 is FYNNEI. The chain's CDR3 is CASSERLAGAGANVLTF. DNA for the CDR3: TGTGCCAGCAGTGAAAGACTAGCGGGAGCTGGGGCCAACGTCCTGACTTTC.

The chain employs TRBV28 and TRBJ1-2; the D is unclear. The CDR3 is 13 amino acids. The germline V and J ends were trimmed by 5 bases and 4 bases, with 11 bases remaining between them. The germline CDR1 and CDR2 sequences are MDHEN and SYDVKM. In nucleotides, the CDR3 is TGTGCCAGCAGTGGGCCGACGGTCTATGGCTACACCTTC. This translates into CASSGPTVYGYTF.

This clonotype was recorded many times. The chain uses TRBV6-1 and TRBJ1-1, with D perhaps TRBD1 (5 bases). Trimming pared 5 bases from V and 0 bases from J, leaving 16 bases between. This CDR3 contains 16 residues. Per the germline V gene, CDR1 is MNHNS and CDR2 is SASEGT. For the CDR3, the DNA is TGTGCCAGCAGTCAGGACCTGGGACTTTTGAACACTGAAGCTTTCTTT. Encoded protein: CASSQDLGLLNTEAFF.

This clonotype was recorded a few times. The V gene is TRBV3-1, the J gene TRBJ2-5; D unresolved. V lost 5 bases to trimming and J lost 5 bases, with 9 bases between them. The length of the CDR3 is 12 residues. Germline CDR1 and CDR2: LGHDT and YNNKEL (reference sequence). The CDR3 reads CASSWIEETQYF. The DNA for the CDR3 is TGTGCCAGCAGCTGGATCGAGGAGACCCAGTACTTC.

The table lists this clonotype with many counts. The chain uses TRBV20-1 and TRBJ2-1, with 9 bases that match TRBD2. In germline, CDR1 is DFQATT, CDR2 SNEGSKA (reference sequence). The CDR3 covers 15 residues. The V and J ends lost 3 bases and 7 bases, in that order; junction bases with no gene match: 10. DNA of the CDR3: TGCAGTGCTAGTTATCGGCTAGCGGGATTAAATGAGCAGTTCTTC. Amino acid sequence: CSASYRLAGLNEQFF.

V and J are TRBV6-5 and TRBJ1-5; D may be TRBD1 (6 bases). Between the trimmed V and J ends, which lost 9 bases and 4 bases, there was a span of 16 bases. The CDR3 is 14 amino acids. Germline V gene data show CDR1 as MNHEY and CDR2 as SVGAGI. CDR3 loop: CASRGGRRNQPQHF. As DNA, the CDR3 is TGTGCCAGTAGGGGGGGGCGAAGGAATCAGCCCCAGCATTTT.

The chain couples TRBV28 to TRBJ2-3, with 14 bases matching TRBD2. V lost 5 bases to trimming and J lost 5 bases; unmatched junction nucleotides: 9. Germline V CDR1 and CDR2: MDHEN, SYDVKM. The CDR3 loop spans 17 amino acids. The CDR3 here is CASSTLRLAGGEDTQYF. CDR3 sequence (DNA): TGTGCCAGCAGTACCCTAAGACTAGCGGGAGGGGAAGATACGCAGTATTTT. Full variable domain (missing parts from reference TRBV28 and TRBJ2-3): DVKVTQSSRYLVKRTGEKVFLECVQDMDHENMFWYRQDPGLGLRLIYFSYDVKMKEKGDIPEGYSVSREKKERFSLILESASTNQTSMYLCASSTLRLAGGEDTQYFGPGTRLTVL.

This clonotype was recorded only once. This chain links TRBV19 with TRBJ2-3; 7 nucleotides align to TRBD2. After removal of 7 bases from V and 0 bases from J, the junction contained 13 bases not matched to a gene. CDR1 and CDR2 from the germline V gene are LNHDA and SQIVND (reference sequence). The CDR3 has 17 amino acids. CDR3 residues: CASTPQSGVSSTDTQYF. CDR3 nucleotides: TGTGCCAGTACTCCTCAAAGCGGGGTCTCTAGCACAGATACGCAGTATTTT.

The chain has TRBV4-3 and TRBJ2-3, with D uncertain. Trimming shortened V by 3 bases and J by 6 bases, and 7 bases separated the two germline ends. In germline, CDR1 is LGHNA, CDR2 YSLEER. This CDR3 is built from 12 residues. In DNA, the CDR3 is TGCGCCAGCAGCCAGTTAGGTGATACGCAGTATTTT. It translates to CASSQLGDTQYF.

This clonotype has ten or more counts. The chain couples TRBV5-6 to TRBJ2-5; 8 nucleotides align to TRBD1. CDR1 is SGHDT and CDR2 is YYEEEE in the germline V gene. Losses at the gene ends were 4 bases for V and 4 bases for J; bases not matched to a gene: 6. The CDR3 has 14 residues. CDR3 amino acids: CASSVQGAGETQYF. The DNA for the CDR3 is TGTGCCAGCAGCGTCCAGGGGGCAGGAGAGACCCAGTACTTC.

This chain uses TRBV5-1 with TRBJ2-5, with TRBD1 matching over 8 bases. CDR1 SGHRS and CDR2 YFSETQ come from the germline V gene. The CDR3 runs to 16 residues. V lost 0 bases to trimming and J lost 2 bases; unmatched junction nucleotides: 6. The DNA of the CDR3 is TGCGCCAGCAGCTTGGGGACAGGGCTATTACAAGAGACCCAGTACTTC. It translates to CASSLGTGLLQETQYF. Looking up the rest from reference TRBV5-1 and TRBJ2-5 gives the full variable domain: KAGVTQTPRYLIKTRGQQVTLSCSPISGHRSVSWYQQTPGQGLQFLFEYFSETQRNKGNFPGRFSGRQFSNSRSEMNVSTLELGDSALYLCASSLGTGLLQETQYFGPGTRLLVL.

This clonotype was counted at least ten times. This chain links TRBV11-2 with TRBJ2-7; D unclear. The CDR3 has 13 residues. Germline CDR1 reads SGHAT; CDR2 reads FQNNGV. V lost 5 bases and J lost 0, with 8 bases in between. The CDR3 DNA sequence: TGTGCCAGCAGCCGGCCCCCCTCCTACGAGCAGTACTTC. Translation gives CASSRPPSYEQYF.

This clonotype was picked up a small number of times. The V call is TRBV6-2 or TRBV6-3, the J call TRBJ2-2; D unresolved. From germline, CDR1 is MNHEY and CDR2 SVGEGT. The CDR3 length is 14 residues. Trimming removed 7 bases from V and 0 bases from J, with 9 bases in between. The DNA of the CDR3 is TGTGCCAGCAAACTCAGTACGAACACCGGGGAGCTGTTTTTT. Protein sequence: CASKLSTNTGELFF.